The 21 T cell receptor beta chains below all came from one sample that was sequenced in a study of PD-1 blockade in classical Hodgkin lymphoma. The data were produced by immunoSEQ multiplex PCR, yet TCRdb's version contains in-frame clones alone and is incomplete. The table shows a few thousand clones, with 70% to 80% occurring only once. This sample's time point: cycle 4 day 1 (C4D1), after about 6 weeks of nivolumab. Every patient relapsed after autologous stem cell transplantation, and brentuximab vedotin exposure varied. Magnetic negative selection was used to purify CD4+ T cells from PBMCs that had been thawed. Sequencing used CD4+ T cells from blood, obtained before the fourth cycle of nivolumab. The receptors derive from a human donor with classical Hodgkin lymphoma.

The V and J genes are TRBV6-1 and TRBJ2-2, with D perhaps TRBD1 (5 bases). This CDR3 is built from 14 residues. The germline V gene has CDR1 MNHNS and CDR2 SASEGT. V gave up 6 bases and J gave up 7 bases, with 15 bases separating them. The CDR3 loop is CASSQGQKVGELFF. CDR3 coding DNA: TGTGCCAGCAGCCAGGGCCAGAAGGTCGGGGAGCTGTTTTTT.

There are a few counts of this clone. The chain recombines TRBV10-3 with TRBJ1-1, with D perhaps matching TRBD1 (6 bases). Trimming removed 6 bases at V and 1 base at J, with 12 bases between. This CDR3 spans 14 amino acids. Germline V CDR1 and CDR2: ENHRY, SYGVKD. DNA for the CDR3: TGTGCCATCAGACCACCGGGACAGAACACTGAAGCTTTCTTT. Its protein product is CAIRPPGQNTEAFF.

The rearrangement links TRBV7-9 to TRBJ2-2, with 12 nucleotides matching TRBD2. Trimming took 4 bases from V and 4 from J; bases not matched to a gene: 13. CDR1 SEHNR and CDR2 FQNEAQ come from the germline V gene (reference sequence). CDR3 length: 19 amino acids. The CDR3 sequence is CASSSRMRLAGASTGELFF. DNA for the CDR3: TGTGCCAGCAGCTCCCGTATGAGACTAGCGGGGGCCAGCACCGGGGAGCTGTTTTTT.

The genes are TRBV5-1 and TRBJ1-2; D is ambiguous. Between the trimmed V and J ends, which lost 0 bases and 1 base, there was a span of 7 bases. This CDR3 is built from 14 residues. The germline V gene has CDR1 SGHRS and CDR2 YFSETQ. Here the CDR3 DNA reads TGCGCCAGCAGCTTGGATGGGGATAACTATGGCTACACCTTC. As protein: CASSLDGDNYGYTF.

The chain uses TRBV7-2 and TRBJ2-7; TRBD2 is a possible D gene (6 bases). The V end lost 2 bases, the J end lost 2 bases, and 10 bases lay between the germline ends. CDR1 is SGHTA, CDR2 FQGNSA, per germline. CDR3 length: 14 amino acids. The CDR3 DNA is TGTGCCAGCAGCTTAACCGGAGGGACCTACGAGCAGTACTTC. It is translated as CASSLTGGTYEQYF.

The rearrangement joins TRBV29-1 to TRBJ2-1; a possible D gene is TRBD1 (5 bases). Deletions cut 6 bases from V and 0 bases from J, with 18 bases between. Germline-derived CDR1 and CDR2 are SQVTM and ANQGSEA. The CDR3 is made up of 16 amino acids. The CDR3 coding sequence is TGCAGCGTCGGAAAAGTGGGGCTTAGCTCCTACAATGAGCAGTTCTTC. This sequence encodes CSVGKVGLSSYNEQFF.

This chain connects TRBV5-6 to TRBJ2-5; TRBD2 agrees at 9 bases. After removal of 5 bases from V and 5 bases from J, the junction contained 13 bases not matched to a gene. This CDR3 is 16 amino acids long. Germline values: CDR1 SGHDT, CDR2 YYEEEE. CDR3 DNA sequence: TGTGCCAGCAGACGACAAAAGTTAGCGGGGGTCGAGACCCAGTACTTC. It codes for CASRRQKLAGVETQYF.

This chain joins TRBV7-2 and TRBJ2-2; tentative D call: TRBD1 (6 bases). This CDR3 comprises 16 residues. Germline assignment: CDR1 SGHTA and CDR2 FQGNSA. The V gene lost 5 bases and the J gene lost 2 bases, with 15 bases spanning the gap. The CDR3 loop reads CASSRRGSENTGELFF. In DNA, the CDR3 is TGTGCCAGCAGCCGTAGGGGGTCGGAAAACACCGGGGAGCTGTTTTTT.

The chain carries TRBV6-1 and TRBJ1-2; tentative D call: TRBD1 (6 bases). The CDR3 totals 13 residues. Trimming removed 6 bases from V and 4 bases from J, with 12 bases in between. From germline, CDR1 is MNHNS and CDR2 SASEGT. This CDR3 reads CASSVTGSYGYTF. CDR3 DNA sequence: TGTGCCAGCAGCGTGACAGGCTCCTATGGCTACACCTTC.

The chain employs TRBV30 and TRBJ2-1; maybe TRBD2 (5 bases). The V end was cut by 0 bases, the J end by 8 bases, with 11 bases between. The CDR3 has 13 residues. CDR1 GTSNPN and CDR2 SVGIG come from the germline V gene (reference sequence). The CDR3 reads CAWSVRRLDEQFF. For the CDR3, the DNA is TGTGCCTGGAGTGTACGGAGGCTAGATGAGCAGTTCTTC.

The V call is TRBV6-1, the J call TRBJ1-3, with D hard to call. The CDR3 length is 15 residues. Germline values: CDR1 MNHNS, CDR2 SASEGT. V lost 3 bases to trimming and J lost 0 bases, with 9 bases between them. CDR3 amino acids: CASSDPDVSGNTIYF. CDR3 DNA: TGTGCCAGCAGTGACCCGGACGTCTCTGGAAACACCATATATTTT.

This chain joins TRBV7-9 and TRBJ1-2, with 10 nucleotides matching TRBD1. The CDR3 has 16 amino acids. With 3 bases clipped from V and 7 bases from J, the junction kept 11 bases outside the gene matches. Germline-derived CDR1 and CDR2 are SEHNR and FQNEAQ (reference sequence). CDR3 nucleotides: TGTGCCAGCAGCTTGAGGGCCGGGACAGGGGTTAGTGGCTACACCTTC. It is translated as CASSLRAGTGVSGYTF.

The chain recombines TRBV27 with TRBJ2-6; D unclear. The V end was cut by 3 bases, the J end by 1 base, with 4 bases between. CDR3 length: 14 residues. Germline CDR1 MNHEY, CDR2 SMNVEV (reference sequence). CDR3 sequence (DNA): TGTGCCAGCAGTTTTGGTTCTGGGGCCAACGTCCTGACTTTC. Translated, it gives CASSFGSGANVLTF.

The chain links TRBV7-2 to TRBJ2-4; 9 bases align to TRBD1. This CDR3 has 16 residues. Germline V gives CDR1 SGHTA, CDR2 FQGNSA. V lost 5 bases and J lost 0; bases outside the gene matches: 5. The CDR3 DNA is TGTGCCAGCAGCCCGGGACAGGGAATAGCCAAAAACATTCAGTACTTC. Translation: CASSPGQGIAKNIQYF. The variable domain in full, with the rest retrieved from reference TRBV7-2 and TRBJ2-4, is GAGVSQSPSNKVTEKGKDVELRCDPISGHTALYWYRQSLGQGLEFLIYFQGNSAPDKSGLPSDRFSAERTGGSVSTLTIQRTQQEDSAVYLCASSPGQGIAKNIQYFGAGTRLSVL.

This chain uses TRBV7-2 with TRBJ2-7; 10 nucleotides align to TRBD2. This CDR3 has 15 amino acids. Trimming at V came to 3 bases and at J to 3 bases, leaving 5 bases not matched to a gene. Germline values: CDR1 SGHTA, CDR2 FQGNSA. The chain's CDR3 is CASSFSGGSGYEQYF. DNA for the CDR3: TGTGCCAGCAGCTTTAGCGGGGGGAGTGGCTACGAGCAGTACTTC.

The V gene is TRBV4-1, the J gene TRBJ1-3, with D maybe TRBD1 (6 bases). Trimming removed 1 base at V and 0 bases at J, with 13 bases between. There are 17 residues in the CDR3. CDR1 and CDR2 (germline): MGHRA, YSYEKL. The CDR3 nucleotides are TGCGCCAGCAGCCAAGTGTTTACAGGGCTCTCTGGAAACACCATATATTTT. It encodes CASSQVFTGLSGNTIYF.

For the CDR3, the DNA is TGTGCCAGCAGGGGGGACGACAATGAGCAGTTCTTC. Translation gives CASRGDDNEQFF. This chain links TRBV7-2 with TRBJ2-1; perhaps D is TRBD1 or TRBD2 (5 bases each). This CDR3 has 12 amino acids. Germline V gives CDR1 SGHTA, CDR2 FQGNSA. Trimming left V 6 bases short and J 5 bases short, with 8 bases between.

The chain is built from TRBV4-2 and TRBJ1-2; D perhaps matches TRBD1 (5 bases). The CDR3 covers 18 residues. Trimming removed 0 bases at V and 4 bases at J, with 21 bases between. CDR1 and CDR2 from the germline V gene are LGHNA and YNFKEQ. The CDR3 loop is CASSQDRAGGTETYGYTF. For the CDR3, the DNA is TGTGCCAGCAGCCAAGATAGAGCTGGGGGAACAGAGACCTATGGCTACACCTTC.

The CDR3 nucleotides are TGTGCCACCAGCAGCGCCAGAGGAGATTTCGCTTTCTTT. Protein: CATSSARGDFAFF. The V gene is TRBV15, the J gene TRBJ1-1; the D is unclear. The V end was cut by 3 bases, the J end by 11 bases, with 16 bases between. The CDR3 loop spans 13 amino acids. Germline V gene data show CDR1 as LNHNV and CDR2 as YYDKDF (reference sequence).

The J gene is TRBJ2-1, the V gene TRBV29-1; no reliable D call. CDR1 is SQVTM and CDR2 is ANQGSEA in the germline V gene. Trimming stripped 6 bases from V and 3 bases from J, with 6 bases between. This CDR3 is built from 11 residues. CDR3 amino acids: CSVSDYNEQFF. The CDR3, as DNA: TGCAGCGTCTCAGACTACAATGAGCAGTTCTTC.

The V and J genes are TRBV7-8 and TRBJ2-7; D is undetermined. The CDR3 consists of 12 residues. Germline V gene sequence: CDR1 SGHVS, CDR2 FQNEAQ. Trimming shortened V by 4 bases and J by 10 bases, and 14 bases separated the two germline ends. CDR3: CASSYRAGPQYF. Here the CDR3 DNA reads TGTGCCAGCAGCTACCGGGCCGGACCCCAGTACTTC. The full variable domain, its missing parts supplied by reference TRBV7-8 and TRBJ2-7, is GAGVSQSPRYKVAKRGQDVALRCDPISGHVSLFWYQQALGQGPEFLTYFQNEAQLDKSGLPSDRFFAERPEGSVSTLKIQRTQQEDSAVYLCASSYRAGPQYFGPGTRLTVT.